The rows below give T cell receptor beta chains drawn from one sample of a study of human T cells and chemical hapten exposure. TCRdb reprocessed the RACE reads with MiXCR, giving one entry per CDR3 protein. The table includes tens of thousands of distinct CDR3 sequences, around 11% detected once. The source was whole blood, collected in connection with sensitization to the hapten diphenylcyclopropenone (DPC). The receptors here all came from a woman aged 55-69 years with alopecia areata. Some clones in this sample may be carry-over from other donors' samples. Each CDR3 is given with its conserved first and last residue. Fields, in order: D gene, V gene, J gene, clone size, CDR3 protein, CDR3 DNA. A D gene is named only where the DNA matches it firmly. Clone size, where shown, is once, few, many, or a class for clones that have expanded.

D gene: NA
V gene: TRBV20-1
J gene: TRBJ1-2
clone size: NA
CDR3 protein: CSATTTDSYTF
CDR3 DNA: TGCAGTGCTACTACGACAGACAGTTACACCTTC

D gene: NA
V gene: TRBV5-5
J gene: TRBJ2-7
clone size: few
CDR3 protein: CASSLGSDGYEQYF
CDR3 DNA: TGTGCCAGCAGCTTAGGAAGTGACGGCTACGAGCAGTACTTC

D gene: NA
V gene: TRBV29-1
J gene: TRBJ1-1
clone size: few
CDR3 protein: CSANQVGWGTEAFF
CDR3 DNA: TGCAGCGCGAACCAGGTGGGTTGGGGGACTGAAGCTTTCTTT

D gene: NA
V gene: TRBV19
J gene: TRBJ2-4
clone size: many
CDR3 protein: CASSILVEANIQYF
CDR3 DNA: TGTGCCAGTAGTATCCTGGTTGAGGCAAACATTCAGTACTTC

D gene: TRBD2
V gene: TRBV5-6
J gene: TRBJ2-3
clone size: NA
CDR3 protein: CASSLGLAGVDTQYF
CDR3 DNA: TGTGCCAGCAGCCTGGGACTAGCGGGGGTGGATACGCAGTATTTT

D gene: NA
V gene: TRBV11-3
J gene: TRBJ2-3
clone size: few
CDR3 protein: CASSYNGPVAAADTQYF
CDR3 DNA: TGTGCCAGCAGCTATAATGGGCCGGTGGCAGCGGCAGATACGCAGTATTTT

D gene: NA
V gene: TRBV5-1
J gene: TRBJ1-4
clone size: few
CDR3 protein: CATAQGTATNEKLFF
CDR3 DNA: TGCGCCACCGCCCAAGGAACGGCGACTAATGAAAAACTGTTTTTT

D gene: NA
V gene: TRBV4-1
J gene: TRBJ2-2
clone size: NA
CDR3 protein: CASSQVTDNTGELFF
CDR3 DNA: TGCGCCAGCAGCCAAGTTACGGACAACACCGGGGAGCTGTTTTTT

D gene: NA
V gene: TRBV7-8
J gene: TRBJ1-5
clone size: many
CDR3 protein: CASSPQQVNQPQHF
CDR3 DNA: TGTGCCAGCAGTCCTCAACAGGTGAATCAGCCCCAGCATTTT

D gene: NA
V gene: TRBV6-6
J gene: TRBJ2-5
clone size: NA
CDR3 protein: CASSSLEYQETQYF
CDR3 DNA: TGTGCCAGCAGTTCACTAGAGTACCAAGAGACCCAGTACTTC

D gene: NA
V gene: TRBV18
J gene: TRBJ2-1
clone size: many
CDR3 protein: CASSPPSFGDNEQFF
CDR3 DNA: TGTGCCAGCTCACCACCCAGTTTCGGAGACAATGAGCAGTTCTTC

D gene: NA
V gene: TRBV7-9
J gene: TRBJ2-3
clone size: few
CDR3 protein: CASSLGDGQYF
CDR3 DNA: TGTGCCAGCAGCTTAGGGGACGGACAGTATTTT

D gene: NA
V gene: TRBV10-2
J gene: TRBJ1-2
clone size: NA
CDR3 protein: CASRVYQAGYTF
CDR3 DNA: TGCGCCAGCAGAGTTTACCAAGCCGGCTACACCTTC

D gene: NA
V gene: TRBV5-1
J gene: TRBJ2-3
clone size: few
CDR3 protein: CASSPRDTHLKGWADTQYF
CDR3 DNA: TGCGCCAGCAGCCCGAGGGACACTCATCTTAAGGGTTGGGCAGATACGCAGTATTTT

D gene: NA
V gene: TRBV28
J gene: TRBJ1-1
clone size: NA
CDR3 protein: CASMLHTEAFF
CDR3 DNA: TGTGCCAGCATGCTGCACACTGAAGCTTTCTTT

D gene: NA
V gene: TRBV7-7
J gene: TRBJ2-1
clone size: few
CDR3 protein: CASSFGVSSYNEQFF
CDR3 DNA: TGTGCTAGCAGCTTTGGCGTTAGCTCCTACAATGAGCAGTTCTTC

D gene: TRBD1
V gene: TRBV24-1
J gene: TRBJ1-1
clone size: many
CDR3 protein: CATSDLRGQAFF
CDR3 DNA: TGTGCCACCAGTGATTTGAGGGGGCAGGCTTTCTTT

D gene: TRBD2
V gene: TRBV24-1
J gene: TRBJ2-3
clone size: many
CDR3 protein: CATSPGGGSTDTQYF
CDR3 DNA: TGTGCCACCAGTCCCGGGGGGGGTAGCACAGATACGCAGTATTTT

D gene: TRBD1
V gene: TRBV20-1
J gene: TRBJ2-1
clone size: NA
CDR3 protein: CSARVREGANEQFF
CDR3 DNA: TGCAGTGCTAGAGTCAGAGAGGGGGCGAATGAGCAGTTCTTC

D gene: NA
V gene: TRBV10-1
J gene: TRBJ1-1
clone size: few
CDR3 protein: CASRERQRTEAFF
CDR3 DNA: TGCGCCAGCAGGGAAAGACAGCGCACTGAAGCTTTCTTT

D gene: TRBD1
V gene: TRBV30
J gene: TRBJ2-5
clone size: many
CDR3 protein: CAWSVQQGAGETQYF
CDR3 DNA: TGTGCCTGGAGTGTCCAACAGGGGGCGGGGGAGACCCAGTACTTC

D gene: NA
V gene: TRBV9
J gene: TRBJ1-1
clone size: many
CDR3 protein: CASSVYGVGTEAFF
CDR3 DNA: TGTGCCAGCAGCGTATATGGGGTGGGCACTGAAGCTTTCTTT

D gene: NA
V gene: TRBV5-4
J gene: TRBJ2-1
clone size: few
CDR3 protein: CASSLNLAPGYRKQFF
CDR3 DNA: TGTGCCAGCAGCTTAAATCTGGCTCCGGGGTACCGAAAGCAGTTCTTC

D gene: NA
V gene: TRBV3-1
J gene: TRBJ2-7
clone size: NA
CDR3 protein: CASSRLPGESYEQYF
CDR3 DNA: TGTGCCAGCAGCCGTCTACCAGGGGAATCCTACGAGCAGTACTTC

D gene: TRBD1
V gene: TRBV29-1
J gene: TRBJ2-7
clone size: NA
CDR3 protein: CSVETGPLQYF
CDR3 DNA: TGCAGCGTTGAGACAGGGCCTCTTCAGTACTTC

D gene: TRBD1
V gene: TRBV19
J gene: TRBJ2-7
clone size: many
CDR3 protein: CASTTGQGDGEQYF
CDR3 DNA: TGTGCCAGTACCACAGGACAGGGGGACGGCGAGCAGTACTTC

D gene: NA
V gene: TRBV11-2
J gene: TRBJ2-6
clone size: NA
CDR3 protein: CASSLRAGTGANVLTF
CDR3 DNA: TGTGCCAGCAGCTTACGTGCAGGGACTGGGGCCAACGTCCTGACTTTC

D gene: NA
V gene: TRBV27
J gene: TRBJ1-1
clone size: few
CDR3 protein: CASSLNQGLTEAFF
CDR3 DNA: TGTGCCAGCAGCCTTAACCAGGGGTTGACTGAAGCTTTCTTT

D gene: NA
V gene: TRBV29-1
J gene: TRBJ1-4
clone size: NA
CDR3 protein: CSVGLGAREKLFF
CDR3 DNA: TGCAGCGTTGGACTGGGGGCCCGGGAAAAACTGTTTTTT

D gene: NA
V gene: TRBV7-9
J gene: TRBJ1-2
clone size: many
CDR3 protein: CASSFDSNYGYTF
CDR3 DNA: TGTGCCAGCAGCTTCGACAGCAACTATGGCTACACCTTC

D gene: NA
V gene: TRBV20-1
J gene: TRBJ2-5
clone size: many
CDR3 protein: CSATRTLQETQYF
CDR3 DNA: TGCAGTGCCACTCGGACGCTCCAAGAGACCCAGTACTTC

D gene: NA
V gene: TRBV10-1
J gene: TRBJ1-2
clone size: few
CDR3 protein: CASSLQEPYGYTF
CDR3 DNA: TGCGCCAGCAGCCTACAGGAGCCCTATGGCTACACCTTC

D gene: NA
V gene: TRBV5-1
J gene: TRBJ1-3
clone size: few
CDR3 protein: CASSLAASGGNTIYF
CDR3 DNA: TGCGCCAGCAGCTTGGCAGCCAGTGGAGGAAACACCATATATTTT

D gene: NA
V gene: TRBV11-3
J gene: TRBJ1-6
clone size: NA
CDR3 protein: CASSPTRSSYNSPLHF
CDR3 DNA: TGTGCCAGCAGCCCGACCAGGAGCTCCTATAATTCACCCCTCCACTTT

D gene: NA
V gene: TRBV2
J gene: TRBJ2-5
clone size: NA
CDR3 protein: CASAQETQYF
CDR3 DNA: TGTGCCAGCGCACAAGAGACCCAGTACTTC